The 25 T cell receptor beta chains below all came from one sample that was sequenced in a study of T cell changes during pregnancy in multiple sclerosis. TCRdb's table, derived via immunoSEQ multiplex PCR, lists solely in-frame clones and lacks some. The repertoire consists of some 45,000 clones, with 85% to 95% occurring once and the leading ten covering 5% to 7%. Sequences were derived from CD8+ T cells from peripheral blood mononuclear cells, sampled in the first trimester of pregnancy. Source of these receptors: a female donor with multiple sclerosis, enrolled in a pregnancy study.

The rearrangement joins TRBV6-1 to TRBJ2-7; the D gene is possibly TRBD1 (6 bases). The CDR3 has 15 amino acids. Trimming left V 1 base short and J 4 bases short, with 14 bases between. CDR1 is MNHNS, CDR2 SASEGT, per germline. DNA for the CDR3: TGTGCCAGCAGTGAAGGTACAGGGTGGGTTTACGAGCAGTACTTC. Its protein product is CASSEGTGWVYEQYF.

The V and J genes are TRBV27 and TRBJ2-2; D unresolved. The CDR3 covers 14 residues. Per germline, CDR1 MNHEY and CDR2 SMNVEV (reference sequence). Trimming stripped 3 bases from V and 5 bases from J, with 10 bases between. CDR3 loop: CASSFSSRTGELFF. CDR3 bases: TGTGCCAGCAGTTTCTCTTCTAGAACCGGGGAGCTGTTTTTT.

The CDR3 nucleotides are TGTGCCAGTAGCTCCGCGGGGGCAGGGAAATACGAGCAGTACTTC. Its translation: CASSSAGAGKYEQYF. The rearrangement uses TRBV19 and TRBJ2-7, with D maybe TRBD2 (7 bases). The CDR3 is made up of 15 amino acids. V was clipped by 6 bases and J by 4 bases, with 19 bases between them. Germline V gene data show CDR1 as LNHDA and CDR2 as SQIVND (reference sequence).

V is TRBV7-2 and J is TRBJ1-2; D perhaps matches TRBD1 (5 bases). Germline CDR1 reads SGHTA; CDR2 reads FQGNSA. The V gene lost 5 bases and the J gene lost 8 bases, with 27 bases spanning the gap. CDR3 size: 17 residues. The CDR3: CASSLDLGLSGEGGYTF. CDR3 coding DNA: TGTGCCAGCAGCCTAGACCTTGGTCTGTCGGGGGAGGGCGGCTACACCTTC.

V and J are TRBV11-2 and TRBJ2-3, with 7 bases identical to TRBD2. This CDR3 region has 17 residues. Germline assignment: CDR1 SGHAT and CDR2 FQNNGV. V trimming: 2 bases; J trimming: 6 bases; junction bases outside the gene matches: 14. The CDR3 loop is CASSLLPSGHLGDTQYF. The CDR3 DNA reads TGTGCCAGCAGCTTATTACCTAGCGGACATCTCGGGGATACGCAGTATTTT.

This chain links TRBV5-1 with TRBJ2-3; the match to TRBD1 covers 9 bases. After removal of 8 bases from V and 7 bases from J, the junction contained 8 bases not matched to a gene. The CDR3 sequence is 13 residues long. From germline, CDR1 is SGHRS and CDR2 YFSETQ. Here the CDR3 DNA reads TGCGCCAGTCGGGACAGGGTGAATTATACGCAGTATTTT. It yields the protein CASRDRVNYTQYF.

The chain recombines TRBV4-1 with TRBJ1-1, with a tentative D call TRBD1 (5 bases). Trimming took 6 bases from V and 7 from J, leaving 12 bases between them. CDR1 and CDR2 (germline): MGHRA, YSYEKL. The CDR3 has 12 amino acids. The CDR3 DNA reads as TGCGCCAGCAGAGCAGGGTCAAGTGAAGCTTTCTTT. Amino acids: CASRAGSSEAFF.

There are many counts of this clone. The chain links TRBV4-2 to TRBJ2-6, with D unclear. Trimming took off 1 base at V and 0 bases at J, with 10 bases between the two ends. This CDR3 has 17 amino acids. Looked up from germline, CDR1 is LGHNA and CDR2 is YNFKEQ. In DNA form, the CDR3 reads TGTGCCAGCAGCCAAGGGAGTTCTAGCTCTGGGGCCAACGTCCTGACTTTC. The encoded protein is CASSQGSSSSGANVLTF.

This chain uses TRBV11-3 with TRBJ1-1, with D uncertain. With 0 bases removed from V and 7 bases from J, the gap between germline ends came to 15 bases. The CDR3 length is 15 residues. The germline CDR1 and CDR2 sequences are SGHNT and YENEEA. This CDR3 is CASSLDFAGGFEAFF. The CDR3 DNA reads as TGTGCCAGCAGCTTAGATTTCGCAGGAGGGTTTGAAGCTTTCTTT.

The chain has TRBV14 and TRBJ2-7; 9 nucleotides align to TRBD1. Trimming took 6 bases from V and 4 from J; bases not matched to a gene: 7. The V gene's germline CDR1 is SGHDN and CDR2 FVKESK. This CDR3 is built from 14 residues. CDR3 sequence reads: CASSGTGMWYEQYF. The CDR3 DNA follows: TGTGCCAGCAGTGGGACAGGGATGTGGTACGAGCAGTACTTC.

CDR3 in amino acids: CASSTGTGTYEQYF. The CDR3 bases are TGTGCCAGCAGTACCGGGACAGGGACCTACGAGCAGTACTTC. The rearrangement joins TRBV6-5 to TRBJ2-7, with TRBD1 matching over 9 bases. Germline CDR1 MNHEY, CDR2 SVGAGI. This CDR3 has 14 residues. V lost 5 bases and J lost 2; bases outside the gene matches: 4.

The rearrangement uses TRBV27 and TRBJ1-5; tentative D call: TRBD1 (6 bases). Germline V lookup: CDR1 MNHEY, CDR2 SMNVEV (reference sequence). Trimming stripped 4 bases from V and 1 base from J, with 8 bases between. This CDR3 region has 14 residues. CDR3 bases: TGTGCCAGCAGTTCCAGGGGAAGCAATCAGCCCCAGCATTTT. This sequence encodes CASSSRGSNQPQHF.

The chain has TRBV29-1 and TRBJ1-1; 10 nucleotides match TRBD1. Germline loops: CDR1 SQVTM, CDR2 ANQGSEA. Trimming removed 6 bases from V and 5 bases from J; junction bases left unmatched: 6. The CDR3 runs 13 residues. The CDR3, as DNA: TGCAGCGTGAATGACAGGGGGCGAACTGAAGCTTTCTTT. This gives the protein CSVNDRGRTEAFF.

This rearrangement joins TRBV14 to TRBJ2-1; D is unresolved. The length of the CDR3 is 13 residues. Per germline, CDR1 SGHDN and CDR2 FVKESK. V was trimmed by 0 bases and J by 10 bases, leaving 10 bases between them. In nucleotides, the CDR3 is TGTGCCAGCAGCCAAGATCGTCAGAGGGAGCAGTTCTTC. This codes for CASSQDRQREQFF.

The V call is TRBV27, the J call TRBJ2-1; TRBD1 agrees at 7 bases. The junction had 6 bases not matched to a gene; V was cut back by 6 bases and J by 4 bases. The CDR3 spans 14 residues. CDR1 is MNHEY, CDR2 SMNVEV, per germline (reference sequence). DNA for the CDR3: TGTGCCAGCAGCTCGGGACAGTATTACAATGAGCAGTTCTTC. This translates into CASSSGQYYNEQFF.

The CDR3 here is CASSLQADSYEQYF. The CDR3 region has the DNA TGTGCCAGCAGCTTGCAAGCCGACTCCTACGAGCAGTACTTC. This chain uses TRBV5-4 with TRBJ2-7; D not resolved. Germline loops: CDR1 SGHNT, CDR2 YYREEE (reference sequence). V gave up 1 base and J gave up 0 bases, with 8 bases separating them. The CDR3 is 14 amino acids. Using reference TRBV5-4 and TRBJ2-7 for the parts outside the CDR3, the full variable domain is ETGVTQSPTHLIKTRGQQVTLRCSSQSGHNTVSWYQQALGQGPQFIFQYYREEENGRGNFPPRFSGLQFPNYSSELNVNALELDDSALYLCASSLQADSYEQYFGPGTRLTVT.

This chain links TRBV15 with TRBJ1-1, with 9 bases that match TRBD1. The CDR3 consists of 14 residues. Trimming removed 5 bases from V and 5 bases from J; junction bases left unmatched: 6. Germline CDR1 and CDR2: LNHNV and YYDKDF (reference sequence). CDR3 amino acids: CATSLRQGGTEAFF. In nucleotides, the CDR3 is TGTGCCACCAGCCTAAGACAGGGGGGAACTGAAGCTTTCTTT.

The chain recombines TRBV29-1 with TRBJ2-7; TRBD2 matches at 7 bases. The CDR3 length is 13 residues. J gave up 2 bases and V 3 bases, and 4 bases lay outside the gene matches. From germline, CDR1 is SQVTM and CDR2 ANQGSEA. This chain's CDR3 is CSVEGGSPYEQYF. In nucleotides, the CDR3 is TGCAGCGTTGAGGGGGGGTCACCCTACGAGCAGTACTTC.

The CDR3 sequence: CASSWTTGGNQPQHF. DNA for the CDR3: TGTGCCAGCAGTTGGACGACAGGGGGCAATCAGCCCCAGCATTTT. This sequence joins TRBV27 and TRBJ1-5, with 8 positions matching TRBD1. Germline values: CDR1 MNHEY, CDR2 SMNVEV (reference sequence). J lost 2 bases, V lost 4 bases, and 4 bases had no gene match. The CDR3 extends over 15 amino acids.

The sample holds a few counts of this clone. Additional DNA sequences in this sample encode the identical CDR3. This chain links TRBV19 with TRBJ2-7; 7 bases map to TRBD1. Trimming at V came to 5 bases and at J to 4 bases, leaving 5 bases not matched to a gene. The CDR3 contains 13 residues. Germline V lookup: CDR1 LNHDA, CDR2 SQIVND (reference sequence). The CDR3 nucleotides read TGTGCCAGTAGTCCCGGGACAGAATACGAGCAGTACTTC. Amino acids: CASSPGTEYEQYF.

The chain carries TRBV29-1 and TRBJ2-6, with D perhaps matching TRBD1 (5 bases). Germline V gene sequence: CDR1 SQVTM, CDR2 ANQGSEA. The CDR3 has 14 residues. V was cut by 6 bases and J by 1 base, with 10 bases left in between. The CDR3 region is CSVFAGSGANVLTF. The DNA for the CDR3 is TGCAGCGTCTTTGCAGGGTCTGGGGCCAACGTCCTGACTTTC. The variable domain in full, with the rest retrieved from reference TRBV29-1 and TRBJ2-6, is SAVISQKPSRDICQRGTSLTIQCQVDSQVTMMFWYRQQPGQSLTLIATANQGSEATYESGFVIDKFPISRPNLTFSTLTVSNMSPEDSSIYLCSVFAGSGANVLTFGAGSRLTVL.

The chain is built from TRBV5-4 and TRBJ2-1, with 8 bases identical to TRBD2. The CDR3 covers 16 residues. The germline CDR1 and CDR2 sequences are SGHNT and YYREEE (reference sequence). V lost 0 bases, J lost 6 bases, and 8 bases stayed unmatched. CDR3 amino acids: CASSLDPREEINEQFF. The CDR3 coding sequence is TGTGCCAGCAGCTTGGATCCGCGGGAGGAGATCAATGAGCAGTTCTTC.

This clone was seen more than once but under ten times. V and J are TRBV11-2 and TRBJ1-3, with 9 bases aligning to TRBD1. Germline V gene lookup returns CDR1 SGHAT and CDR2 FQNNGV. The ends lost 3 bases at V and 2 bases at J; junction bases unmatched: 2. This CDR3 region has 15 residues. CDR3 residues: CASSFRQGAGNTIYF. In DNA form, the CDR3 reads TGTGCCAGCAGCTTTAGACAGGGGGCTGGAAACACCATATATTTT.

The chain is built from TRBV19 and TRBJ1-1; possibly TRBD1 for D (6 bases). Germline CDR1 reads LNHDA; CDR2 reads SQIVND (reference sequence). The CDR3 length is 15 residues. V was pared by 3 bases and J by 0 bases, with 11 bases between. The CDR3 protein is CASSIFAGVNTEAFF. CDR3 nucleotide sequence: TGTGCCAGTAGTATCTTCGCAGGGGTGAACACTGAAGCTTTCTTT.

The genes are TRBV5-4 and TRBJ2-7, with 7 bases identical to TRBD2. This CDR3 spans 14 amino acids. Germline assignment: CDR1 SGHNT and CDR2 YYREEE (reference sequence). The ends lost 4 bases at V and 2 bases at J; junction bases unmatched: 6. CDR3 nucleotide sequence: TGTGCCAGCAGCAAATCTAGCGGAGCCTACGAGCAGTACTTC. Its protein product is CASSKSSGAYEQYF.